Here is one TCR beta chain with its context. Sequencing used immunoSEQ multiplex PCR; TCRdb keeps in-frame clones, though not all of them. The sample has roughly 79,000 clones, roughly four fifths seen once. The record originates from a study of technical replicates of blood from a handful of donors. The sequenced sample consisted of PBMCs. The TCR sequence derives from a human donor in good health. Some clones in this sample may be carry-over from other donors' samples.

The CDR3 sequence: CSVGVGGGQETQYF. The CDR3 DNA sequence: TGCAGCGTTGGGGTCGGCGGTGGCCAAGAGACCCAGTACTTC. The rearrangement uses TRBV29-1 and TRBJ2-5; D remains unclear. CDR3 length: 14 residues. Looked up from germline, CDR1 is SQVTM and CDR2 is ANQGSEA. V was cut by 4 bases and J by 1 base, with 13 bases left in between.